This entry is about one TCR beta chain. Its antigen is not identified. The source of the sample is a study of T cell repertoires in cytomegalovirus infection. About the study: Matching HLA type, along with CMV infection, was indicated by public TCR beta signatures. Findings and limits, study-wide: Pooled public TCR beta family frequency picked out CMV carriers with the relevant HLA. The study found HLA-C-restricted CMV-specific TCR beta clonotypes dominating the ex vivo response.

TCRdb redid the calling of the reads with MiXCR, one entry per CDR3 protein. The sample has 560,000 or so distinct CDR3 sequences, 16% seen once. The source of this sequence is a human donor in good health (CMV status not recorded). Some clones in this sample may be carry-over from other donors' samples. Sequencing input: CD8+ T cells from PBMCs.

CDR3 nucleotides: TGTGCCAGCAGTTACGTCATCGGGACTATCTACGAGCAGTACTTC. Translating gives CASSYVIGTIYEQYF. The gene calls are TRBV6-6 and TRBJ2-7; 7 bases map to TRBD2. Germline trimming cut 2 bases from V and 3 bases from J; bases unmatched to any gene: 7. CDR1 MNHNY and CDR2 SVGAGI come from the germline V gene (reference sequence). This CDR3 is 15 amino acids long.